This paragraph reports one T cell receptor (beta chain). The entry originates in a study of control samples from healthy donors and cancer patients. The CDR3 runs 17 residues. The germline V and J ends were trimmed by 0 bases and 1 base, with 14 bases remaining between them. Germline CDR1 is SGHNT and CDR2 is YYREEE (reference sequence). Generated by immunoSEQ multiplex PCR, the TCRdb table keeps only in-frame clones and is missing some. Of 70,000 to 90,000 clones listed, 70% to 90% are singletons. The TCR sequence derives from an older woman with head and neck cancer. The chain has TRBV5-4 and TRBJ2-1; a possible D gene is TRBD2 (6 bases). Sequenced: PBMCs. CDR3 DNA: TGTGCCAGCAGCTTGGATGGCGGGACCCGTTCCTACAATGAGCAGTTCTTC. Amino acid sequence: CASSLDGGTRSYNEQFF.